This T cell receptor beta chain was captured by sequencing in a study of cytomegalovirus exposure and HLA in healthy donors. The PCR was carried out with 60 Vbeta primers and 13 Jbeta primers. Here immunoSEQ multiplex PCR was the method, and the copy in TCRdb shows in-frame clones only, minus some. Among about 160,000 clones, roughly 82% were seen once, and the ten largest hold about 11%. V was pared by 4 bases and J by 2 bases, with 18 bases between. Germline CDR1 is SGHDT and CDR2 is YYEEEE. There are 17 residues in the CDR3. The V call is TRBV5-6, the J call TRBJ2-2; TRBD2 is a possible D gene (6 bases). This clonotype originated in a man aged 50-60 years in good health and CMV-seropositive. Input material: PBMCs. Here the CDR3 reads CASSLYVGSGNTGELFF. In DNA, the CDR3 is TGTGCCAGCAGCCTCTACGTGGGTAGCGGTAACACCGGGGAGCTGTTTTTT.